This TCR beta chain was documented in a study of cytotoxic CD8 clonotypes in ibrutinib-treated CLL (dated by TCRdb to the early 2020s). Regarding the research as a whole: The cohort had over ten relapsed/refractory and 15 treatment-naive patients; 17 to 18 were IGHV unmutated. Partial responses were observed in about 24 patients and complete responses in 2; after a median follow-up of 68 months, remission was maintained in 14 patients and progression was observed in approximately twelve. Samples at response were collected after a median of 12 months of treatment, with a range of about 6 to 36 months. On average, each sample yielded around 270,000 productive templates and around 98,000 productive rearrangements. Longitudinal samples were obtainable from about 30% of the roughly 86 participants in the trial. Cryopreserved peripheral blood mononuclear cells were obtained before treatment, at response, and at either sustained remission or disease progression. Every remission and progressive disease sample was obtained while ibrutinib was still being received by the patients. General study outcomes and caveats: Lymph node repertoires were not examined, and the timing of sampling was not matched between patients in sustained remission and those whose disease progressed. Public clonotypes were rare and either shrank or stayed stable during treatment, and the rise in clonality at ibrutinib response reflected expansion of private clonotypes. Clonality increased at ibrutinib response, stayed stable in sustained remission, and fell back toward baseline at progression. Baseline clonality exceeded that of age-matched healthy donors and correlated strongly with circulating CD8+ T-cell counts.

The goal of deep resolution MiSeq sequencing was a depth between 1 in 1 million and 1 in 200,000 T cells, and coverage averaged 10x per clonotype. The immunoSEQ hsTCRB Kit was used to generate the TCR beta libraries. The paper's data handling went like this. ImmunoSEQ Data Assistant and ImmunoSEQ Analyzer were used for data analysis, and V, D and J genes were assigned according to IMGT definitions. Clonality, which ranges from 0 to 1, was calculated as one minus the normalized Shannon entropy of productive rearrangement frequencies. Only overrepresented clonotypes making up at least 0.05% of the repertoire of each patient were included in the public clonotype analysis. Roughly 12 age-matched healthy donor repertoires from immuneACCESS were used as controls for clonality. TCRdb provides this immuneACCESS table in a form limited to in-frame rearrangements. Some clones are lacking; in checked studies, under half of them reflect an unresolved V gene, and why the rest are absent is not known. Clonal size and the V and J genes are those of that table, whereas D and trimming came from the DNA. The sample table shows approximately 70,000 clones, and 90% are seen once. Jointly, the top ten make up approximately 3.1% of the sample.

This clone was observed a few times. Its target antigen remains unknown. One base away there is no much larger clone; base qualities are not given. In the paper's terms, the time point label means: 12 months on ibrutinib. For TCR beta library preparation, about 2 micrograms of genomic DNA were isolated from cryopreserved PBMCs. Longitudinal blood samples from CLL patients receiving ibrutinib monotherapy were subjected to high-throughput TCR beta sequencing. The patients took part in an open-label, single-center phase 2 trial of ibrutinib monotherapy. The germline V and J ends show losses of 7 bases and 7 bases respectively, and no gene match explains 18 bases of the junction. Including the terminal cysteine and phenylalanine, the CDR3 comprises 16 residues. The read is trimmed to its CDR3 DNA, 48 bases read in frame from base 1. CDR1 is given as LNHDA and CDR2 as SQIVND, both from the germline V gene (reference sequence).

Recombination linked TRBV19 to TRBJ1-2; 7 bases in the middle match TRBD1. This TCR derives from a human donor with chronic lymphocytic leukemia. Material: PBMCs, obtained after 12 months of ibrutinib treatment. CDR3 region: CASILKDRGGQLGYTF. The nucleotide sequence is TGTGCCAGTATCCTAAAGGACAGAGGGGGCCAACTTGGCTACACCTTC.